This T cell receptor beta chain emerged from a study of T cells in Graves' hyperthyroidism and ophthalmopathy. The germline CDR1 and CDR2 sequences are SGHTA and FQGNSA. V lost 1 base and J lost 4, with 7 bases in between. This CDR3 has 14 residues. The sample holds a few counts of this clonotype. Amplification yielded TCR beta CDR3 regions, with RNA transcripts as the source. The HTBI set primed first-round TCR CDR3 RT-PCR. One entry per CDR3 protein, called by TCRdb with MiXCR from the multiplex PCR reads. This table has under 700,000 distinct CDR3 sequences, roughly 46% appearing once. This receptor was obtained from a young woman with Graves' hyperthyroidism. Material for sequencing was peripheral blood or thyroid tissue (not recorded which). The chain joins TRBV7-2 to TRBJ2-2; the D is unclear. Here the CDR3 reads CASSLGPTTGELFF. CDR3 nucleotide sequence: TGTGCCAGCAGCTTAGGGCCCACCACCGGGGAGCTGTTTTTT. Looking up the rest from reference TRBV7-2 and TRBJ2-2 gives the full variable domain: GAGVSQSPSNKVTEKGKDVELRCDPISGHTALYWYRQSLGQGLEFLIYFQGNSAPDKSGLPSDRFSAERTGGSVSTLTIQRTQQEDSAVYLCASSLGPTTGELFFGEGSRLTVL.